The 5 T cell receptor beta chains in this list originate from one sample, sequenced in a study of TIL therapy for anti-PD-1-resistant metastatic lung cancer. The immunoSEQ assay was v3. The method was immunoSEQ multiplex PCR; TCRdb's version includes in-frame clones alone and lacks a portion of them. Here the sample spans tens of thousands of clones, less than 75% being singletons. The sample's time point: pre-treatment sample, taken before nivolumab and TIL therapy. Sequences were derived from blood, sampled at baseline. These receptors all stem from a person aged 25 to 79 with non-small cell lung cancer.

V gene TRBV19 combines with J gene TRBJ2-2; perhaps D is TRBD1 or TRBD2 (5 bases each). V was cut by 6 bases and J by 3 bases, with 17 bases left in between. Germline CDR1 reads LNHDA; CDR2 reads SQIVND (reference sequence). The CDR3 contains 16 residues. The CDR3 spells CASSLGRRGYTGELFF. The CDR3 DNA reads TGTGCCAGTAGCCTGGGACGCCGAGGGTACACCGGGGAGCTGTTTTTT.

CDR3 sequence: CASSNPGQGTYEQYF. CDR3 sequence (DNA): TGTGCCAGTAGTAACCCGGGACAGGGGACCTACGAGCAGTACTTC. The chain joins TRBV19 to TRBJ2-7, with 10 positions matching TRBD1. V lost 4 bases and J lost 2; bases outside the gene matches: 5. CDR1 LNHDA and CDR2 SQIVND come from the germline V gene (reference sequence). The CDR3 sequence is 15 residues long.

There are a few counts of this clone. The junction shows a germline mismatch at one end, possibly a read error. The chain employs TRBV7-7 and TRBJ1-5, with D unresolved. CDR1 and CDR2 from the germline V gene are SSHAT and FNYEAQ (reference sequence). This CDR3 is built from 12 residues. The CDR3 nucleotides are TGTGCTAGCAGCTTGGGGATCGTACCGCAGCATTTT. Encoded protein: CASSLGIVPQHF.

The CDR3, as DNA: TGTGCCAGCAGCTTGGGCAGGGGGCTAAGCTACGAGCAGTACTTC. This gives the protein CASSLGRGLSYEQYF. The chain links TRBV5-8 to TRBJ2-7; 8 nucleotides agree with TRBD1. With V trimmed by 0 bases and J by 3 bases, 5 bases remained unmatched. The CDR3 contains 15 residues. Germline CDR1 reads SGHTS; CDR2 reads YDEGEE. Variable domain in full (rest from reference TRBV5-8 and TRBJ2-7): EAGVTQSPTHLIKTRGQQATLRCSPISGHTSVYWYQQALGLGLQFLLWYDEGEERNRGNFPPRFSGRQFPNYSSELNVNALELEDSALYLCASSLGRGLSYEQYFGPGTRLTVT.

The table lists this clone with a few counts. The gene calls are TRBV7-2 and TRBJ1-1; no reliable D call. Trimming took 5 bases from V and 0 from J, leaving 19 bases between them. Per the germline V gene, CDR1 is SGHTA and CDR2 is FQGNSA. The CDR3 consists of 17 residues. The CDR3 region has the DNA TGTGCCAGCAGCAAGACCCCCCACGAGGGTATGAACACTGAAGCTTTCTTT. Translating gives CASSKTPHEGMNTEAFF.